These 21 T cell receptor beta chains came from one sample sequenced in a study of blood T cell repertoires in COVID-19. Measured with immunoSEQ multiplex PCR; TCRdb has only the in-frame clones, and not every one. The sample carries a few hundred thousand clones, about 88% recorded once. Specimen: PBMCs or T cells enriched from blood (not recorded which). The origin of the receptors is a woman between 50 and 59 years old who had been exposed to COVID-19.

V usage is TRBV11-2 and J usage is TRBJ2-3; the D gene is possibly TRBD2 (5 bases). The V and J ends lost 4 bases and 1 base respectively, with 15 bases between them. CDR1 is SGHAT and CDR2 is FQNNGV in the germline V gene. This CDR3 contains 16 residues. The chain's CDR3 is CASSSLDGRGTDTQYF. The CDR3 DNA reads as TGTGCCAGCAGCTCCCTTGATGGGCGGGGCACAGATACGCAGTATTTT.

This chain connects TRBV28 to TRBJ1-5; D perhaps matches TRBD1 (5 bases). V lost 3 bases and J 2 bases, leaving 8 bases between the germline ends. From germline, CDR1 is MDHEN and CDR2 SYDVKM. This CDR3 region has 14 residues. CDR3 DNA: TGTGCCAGCAGTTTCCTAGGGGGCAATCAGCCCCAGCATTTT. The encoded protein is CASSFLGGNQPQHF.

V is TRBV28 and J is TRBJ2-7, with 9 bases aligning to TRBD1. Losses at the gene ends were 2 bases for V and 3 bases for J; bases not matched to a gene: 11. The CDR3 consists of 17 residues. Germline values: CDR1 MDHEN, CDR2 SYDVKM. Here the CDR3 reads CASSLLQGAGGGYEQYF. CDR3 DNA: TGTGCCAGCAGTTTACTACAGGGGGCAGGAGGAGGCTACGAGCAGTACTTC. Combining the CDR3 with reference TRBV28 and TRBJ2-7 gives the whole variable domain DVKVTQSSRYLVKRTGEKVFLECVQDMDHENMFWYRQDPGLGLRLIYFSYDVKMKEKGDIPEGYSVSREKKERFSLILESASTNQTSMYLCASSLLQGAGGGYEQYFGPGTRLTVT.

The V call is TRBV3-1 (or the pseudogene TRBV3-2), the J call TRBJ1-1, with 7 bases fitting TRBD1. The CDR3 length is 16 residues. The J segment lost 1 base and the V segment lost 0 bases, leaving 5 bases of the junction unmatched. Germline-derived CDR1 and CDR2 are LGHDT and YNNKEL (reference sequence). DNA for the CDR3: TGTGCCAGCAGCCAAGATCCGACAGGGAGGAACACTGAAGCTTTCTTT. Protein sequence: CASSQDPTGRNTEAFF.

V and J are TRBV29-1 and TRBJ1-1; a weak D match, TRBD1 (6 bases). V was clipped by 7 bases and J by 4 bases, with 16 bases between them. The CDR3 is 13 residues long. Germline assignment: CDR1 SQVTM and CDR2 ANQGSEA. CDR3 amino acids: CSARGREGTEAFF. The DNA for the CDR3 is TGCAGCGCCAGGGGCCGGGAGGGCACTGAAGCTTTCTTT.

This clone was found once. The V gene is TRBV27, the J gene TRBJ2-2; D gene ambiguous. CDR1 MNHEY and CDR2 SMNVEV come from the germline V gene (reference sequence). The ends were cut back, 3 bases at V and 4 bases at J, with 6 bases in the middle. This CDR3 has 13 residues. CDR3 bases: TGTGCCAGCAGTTTCAGTGGCACCGGGGAGCTGTTTTTT. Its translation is CASSFSGTGELFF.

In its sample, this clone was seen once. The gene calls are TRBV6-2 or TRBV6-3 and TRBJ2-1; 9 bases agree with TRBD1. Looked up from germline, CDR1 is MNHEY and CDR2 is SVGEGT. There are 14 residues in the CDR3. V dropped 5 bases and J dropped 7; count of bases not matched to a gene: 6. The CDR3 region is CASSHGTGLNEQFF. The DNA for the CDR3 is TGTGCCAGCAGTCACGGGACAGGGTTGAATGAGCAGTTCTTC.

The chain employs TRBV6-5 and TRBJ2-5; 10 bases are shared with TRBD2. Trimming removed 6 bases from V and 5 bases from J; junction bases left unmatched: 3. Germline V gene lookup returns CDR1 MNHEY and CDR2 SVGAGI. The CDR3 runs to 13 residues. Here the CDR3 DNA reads TGTGCCAGCAGACCTAGCGGGGGTGAGACCCAGTACTTC. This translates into CASRPSGGETQYF.

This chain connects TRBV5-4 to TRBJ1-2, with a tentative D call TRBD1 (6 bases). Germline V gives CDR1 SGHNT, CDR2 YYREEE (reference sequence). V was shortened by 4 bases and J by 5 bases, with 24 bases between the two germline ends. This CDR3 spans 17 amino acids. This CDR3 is CASSLNRDTRRLYGYTF. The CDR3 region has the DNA TGTGCCAGCAGCCTTAATAGGGACACGCGTCGACTGTATGGCTACACCTTC.

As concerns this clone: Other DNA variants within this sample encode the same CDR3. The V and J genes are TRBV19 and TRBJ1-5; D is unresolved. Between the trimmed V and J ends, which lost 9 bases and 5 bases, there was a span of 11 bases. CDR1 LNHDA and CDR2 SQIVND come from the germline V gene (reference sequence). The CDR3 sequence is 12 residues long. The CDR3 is CASRGGYQPQHF. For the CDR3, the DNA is TGTGCCAGCCGGGGAGGGTATCAGCCCCAGCATTTT.

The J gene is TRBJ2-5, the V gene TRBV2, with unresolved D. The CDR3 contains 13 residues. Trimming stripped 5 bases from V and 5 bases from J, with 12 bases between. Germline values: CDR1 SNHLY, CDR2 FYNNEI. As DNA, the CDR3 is TGTGCCAGCAGTCAAGACTGGCGGGAGACCCAGTACTTC. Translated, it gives CASSQDWRETQYF.

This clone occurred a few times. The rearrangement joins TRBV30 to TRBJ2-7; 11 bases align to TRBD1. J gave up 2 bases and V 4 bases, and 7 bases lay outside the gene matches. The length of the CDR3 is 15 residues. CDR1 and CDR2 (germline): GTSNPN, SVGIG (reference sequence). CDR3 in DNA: TGTGCCTGGACCATGGACAGGGGGCATACCTACGAGCAGTACTTC. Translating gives CAWTMDRGHTYEQYF.

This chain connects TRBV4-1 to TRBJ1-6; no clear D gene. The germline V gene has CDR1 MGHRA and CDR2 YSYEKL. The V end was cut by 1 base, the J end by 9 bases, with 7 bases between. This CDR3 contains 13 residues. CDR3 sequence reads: CASSQGLRSPLHF. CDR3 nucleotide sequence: TGCGCCAGCAGCCAAGGTTTGCGTTCACCCCTCCACTTT.

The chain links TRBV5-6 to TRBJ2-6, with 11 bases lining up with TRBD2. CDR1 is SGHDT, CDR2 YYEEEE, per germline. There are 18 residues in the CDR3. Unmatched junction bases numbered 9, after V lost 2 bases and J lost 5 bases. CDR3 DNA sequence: TGTGCCAGCAGCTTTGGACTAGCGGGTGGTCTCTGGGCCAACGTCCTGACTTTC. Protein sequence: CASSFGLAGGLWANVLTF.

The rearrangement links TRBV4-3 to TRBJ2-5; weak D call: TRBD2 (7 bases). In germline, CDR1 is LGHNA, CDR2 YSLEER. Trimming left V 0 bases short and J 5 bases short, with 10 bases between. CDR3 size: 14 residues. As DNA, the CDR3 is TGCGCCAGCAGCCAAGAAGGGGGGGCGGAGACCCAGTACTTC. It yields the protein CASSQEGGAETQYF.

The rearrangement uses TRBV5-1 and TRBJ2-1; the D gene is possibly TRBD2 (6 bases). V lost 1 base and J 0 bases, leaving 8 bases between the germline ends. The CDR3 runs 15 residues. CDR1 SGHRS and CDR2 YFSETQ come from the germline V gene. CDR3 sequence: CASSLQLASYNEQFF. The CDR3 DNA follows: TGCGCCAGCAGCTTGCAACTAGCCTCCTACAATGAGCAGTTCTTC. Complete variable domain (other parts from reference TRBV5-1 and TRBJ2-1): KAGVTQTPRYLIKTRGQQVTLSCSPISGHRSVSWYQQTPGQGLQFLFEYFSETQRNKGNFPGRFSGRQFSNSRSEMNVSTLELGDSALYLCASSLQLASYNEQFFGPGTRLTVL.

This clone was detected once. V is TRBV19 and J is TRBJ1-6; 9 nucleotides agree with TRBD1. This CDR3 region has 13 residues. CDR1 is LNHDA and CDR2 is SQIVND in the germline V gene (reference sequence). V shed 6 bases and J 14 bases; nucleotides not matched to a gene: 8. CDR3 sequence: CASRDRGNSALHF. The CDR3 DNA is TGTGCCAGTAGAGACAGGGGGAATTCGGCCCTCCACTTT.

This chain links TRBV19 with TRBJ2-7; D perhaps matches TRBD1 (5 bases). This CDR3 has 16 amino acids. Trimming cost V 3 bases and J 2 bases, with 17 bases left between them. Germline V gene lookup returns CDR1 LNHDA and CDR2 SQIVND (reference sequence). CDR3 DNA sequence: TGTGCCAGTAGTATGAAGTTGGGGCAGTATCCCTACGAGCAGTACTTC. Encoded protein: CASSMKLGQYPYEQYF.

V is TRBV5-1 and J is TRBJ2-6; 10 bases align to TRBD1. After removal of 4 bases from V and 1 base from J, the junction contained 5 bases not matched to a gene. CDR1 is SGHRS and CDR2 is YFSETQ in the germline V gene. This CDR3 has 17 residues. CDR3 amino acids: CASSGDRGFSGANVLTF. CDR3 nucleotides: TGCGCCAGCAGCGGGGACAGGGGATTTTCTGGGGCCAACGTCCTGACTTTC.

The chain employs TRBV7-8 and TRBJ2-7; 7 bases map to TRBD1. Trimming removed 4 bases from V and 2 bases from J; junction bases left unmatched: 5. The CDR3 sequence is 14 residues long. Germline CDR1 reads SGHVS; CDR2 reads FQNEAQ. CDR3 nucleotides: TGTGCCAGCAGCTCAGTGACAGGGCCCTACGAGCAGTACTTC. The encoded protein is CASSSVTGPYEQYF. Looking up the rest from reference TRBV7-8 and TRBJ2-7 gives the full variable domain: GAGVSQSPRYKVAKRGQDVALRCDPISGHVSLFWYQQALGQGPEFLTYFQNEAQLDKSGLPSDRFFAERPEGSVSTLKIQRTQQEDSAVYLCASSSVTGPYEQYFGPGTRLTVT.

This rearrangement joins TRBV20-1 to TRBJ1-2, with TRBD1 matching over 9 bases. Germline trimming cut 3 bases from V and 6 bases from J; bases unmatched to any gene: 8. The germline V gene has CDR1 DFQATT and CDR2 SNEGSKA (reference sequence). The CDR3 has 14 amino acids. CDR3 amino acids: CSASAGGQGDGYTF. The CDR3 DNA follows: TGCAGTGCTAGTGCGGGGGGACAGGGTGATGGCTACACCTTC.